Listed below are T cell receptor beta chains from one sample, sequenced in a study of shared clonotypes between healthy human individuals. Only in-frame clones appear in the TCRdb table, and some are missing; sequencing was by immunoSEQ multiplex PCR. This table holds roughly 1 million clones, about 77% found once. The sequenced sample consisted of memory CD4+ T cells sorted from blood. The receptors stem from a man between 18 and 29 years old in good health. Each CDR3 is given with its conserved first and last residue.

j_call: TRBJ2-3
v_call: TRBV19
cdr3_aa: CASSMDRSGTDTQYF

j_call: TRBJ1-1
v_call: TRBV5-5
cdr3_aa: CASSYGNRGPNTEAFF

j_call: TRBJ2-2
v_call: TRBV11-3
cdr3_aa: CASSLDSRDATGELFF

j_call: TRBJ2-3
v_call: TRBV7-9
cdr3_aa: CASSKLFAGGGWADTQYF

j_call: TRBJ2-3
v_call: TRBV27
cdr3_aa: CASTSGGAGTDTQYF

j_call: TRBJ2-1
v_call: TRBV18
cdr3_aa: CASSRASGDDEQFF

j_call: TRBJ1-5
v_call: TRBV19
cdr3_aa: CASSGGALPQHF

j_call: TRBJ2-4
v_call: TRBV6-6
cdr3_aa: CASSGVGVAKNIQYF

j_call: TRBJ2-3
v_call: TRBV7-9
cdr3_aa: CASSLRGGSSTDTQYF

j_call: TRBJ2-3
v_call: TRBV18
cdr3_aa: CASLESLRKDTQYF

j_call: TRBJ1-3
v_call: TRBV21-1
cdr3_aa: CASSPKLPDTGNTIYF

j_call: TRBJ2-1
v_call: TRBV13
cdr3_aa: CASSETRNEQFF

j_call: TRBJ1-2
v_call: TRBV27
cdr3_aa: CASSLSEGSRNYGYTF

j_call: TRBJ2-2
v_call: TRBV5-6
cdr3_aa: CASSLDNWAGELFF

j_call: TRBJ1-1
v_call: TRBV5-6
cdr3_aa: CASSFRAGGQAFF

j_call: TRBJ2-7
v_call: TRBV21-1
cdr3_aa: CASSSRRQIYEQYF

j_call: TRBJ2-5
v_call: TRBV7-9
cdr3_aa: CASSSELGLQETQYF

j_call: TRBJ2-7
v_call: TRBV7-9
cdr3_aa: CASSQRQGGEQYF

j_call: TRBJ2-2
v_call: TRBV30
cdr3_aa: CAWKRAGELFF

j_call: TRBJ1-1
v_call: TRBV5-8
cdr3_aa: CASSTRQGRGTEAFF

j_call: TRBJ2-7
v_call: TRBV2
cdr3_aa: CASSSGYEQYF

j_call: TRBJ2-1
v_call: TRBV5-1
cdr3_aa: CASSVYRGYTYNEQFF

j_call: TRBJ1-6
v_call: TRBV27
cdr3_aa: CASGRAGEISPLHF

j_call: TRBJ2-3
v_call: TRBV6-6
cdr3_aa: CASSDRDPRIDTQYF

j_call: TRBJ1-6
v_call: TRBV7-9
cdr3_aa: CAGSFSRGYNSPLHF

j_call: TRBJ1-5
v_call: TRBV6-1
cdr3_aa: CAGRTHPNQPQHF

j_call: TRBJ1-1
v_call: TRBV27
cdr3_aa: CASSLEGGRTEAFF

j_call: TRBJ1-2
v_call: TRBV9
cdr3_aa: CASSVDTGYGYTF

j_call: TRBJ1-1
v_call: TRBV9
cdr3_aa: CASSPGWSMNTEAFF

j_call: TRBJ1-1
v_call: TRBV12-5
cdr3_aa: CASGSGFTEAFF

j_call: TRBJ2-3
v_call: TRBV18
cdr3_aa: CASSPRKVQGADTQYF

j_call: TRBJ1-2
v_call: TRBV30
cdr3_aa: CAHQHLTQGRYYGYTF

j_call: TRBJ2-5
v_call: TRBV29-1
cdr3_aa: CSVGFEQSYGQYF

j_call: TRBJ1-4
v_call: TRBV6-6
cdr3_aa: CASRSGTGTKGEKLFF

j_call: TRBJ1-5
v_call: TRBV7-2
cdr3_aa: CASSLNRVDQPQHF

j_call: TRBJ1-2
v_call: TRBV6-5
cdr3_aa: CASSYRVEGYGYTF

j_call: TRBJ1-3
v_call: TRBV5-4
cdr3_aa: CASSYDRAGNTIYF

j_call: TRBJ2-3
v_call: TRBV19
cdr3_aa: CASTGSGDTQYF

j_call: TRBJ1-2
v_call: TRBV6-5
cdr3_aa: CASRASGTHGYTF

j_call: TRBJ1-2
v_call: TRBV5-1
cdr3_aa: CASSLDGTVNYGYTF

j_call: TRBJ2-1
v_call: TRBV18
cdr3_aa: CASSSYNEQFF

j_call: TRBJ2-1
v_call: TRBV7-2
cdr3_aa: CASSLDFRSYNEQFF

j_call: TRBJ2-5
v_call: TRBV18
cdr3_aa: CASSPPGTVKETQYF